The TCR beta chain under discussion was sequenced for a study of radiotherapy plus CTLA-4 blockade in lung cancer. The wider study: Of all patients, more than 15% responded objectively and 31% showed disease control. Study-wide points: The best predictor of response was reported to be early blood T cell clone dynamics, with interferon-beta. There was expansion of tumor-derived TCR clones in blood after radiotherapy plus ipilimumab.

The CDR3 is made up of 16 amino acids. The germline CDR1 and CDR2 sequences are SGHRS and YFSETQ. Between the trimmed V and J ends, which lost 4 bases and 0 bases, there was a span of 14 bases. Focal radiation was given together with CTLA-4 blockade (ipilimumab) to patients with chemo-refractory metastatic non-small-cell lung cancer. Sequenced by immunoSEQ multiplex PCR; TCRdb stores in-frame clones only, minus some. The table shows approximately 52,000 clones, with about 85% occurring only once. This clone was found once. Its specificity is not known. The origin of this receptor is a human donor with non-small cell lung cancer who had a complete response to radiotherapy plus ipilimumab. The J gene is TRBJ1-3, the V gene TRBV5-1; D call uncertain. The source material was peripheral blood, sampled from a patient treated with radiotherapy plus ipilimumab. Here the CDR3 DNA reads TGCGCCAGCAGCCCAAGTGCGGGGTACTCTGGAAACACCATATATTTT. Protein sequence: CASSPSAGYSGNTIYF.